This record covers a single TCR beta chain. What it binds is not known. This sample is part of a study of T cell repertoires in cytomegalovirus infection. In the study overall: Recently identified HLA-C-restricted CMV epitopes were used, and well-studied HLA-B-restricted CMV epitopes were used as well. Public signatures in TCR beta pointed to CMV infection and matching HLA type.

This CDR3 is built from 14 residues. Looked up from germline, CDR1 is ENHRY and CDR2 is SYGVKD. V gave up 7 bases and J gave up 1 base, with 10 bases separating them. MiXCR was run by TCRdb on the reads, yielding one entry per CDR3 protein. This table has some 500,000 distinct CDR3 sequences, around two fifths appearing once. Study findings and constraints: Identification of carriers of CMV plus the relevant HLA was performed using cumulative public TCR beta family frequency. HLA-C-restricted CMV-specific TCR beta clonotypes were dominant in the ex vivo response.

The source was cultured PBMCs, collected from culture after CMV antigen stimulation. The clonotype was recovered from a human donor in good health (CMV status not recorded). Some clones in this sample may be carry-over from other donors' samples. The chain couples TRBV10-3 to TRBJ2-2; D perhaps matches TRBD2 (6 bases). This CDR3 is CAIKQTRNTGELFF. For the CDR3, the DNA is TGTGCCATCAAGCAGACTAGGAACACCGGGGAGCTGTTTTTT.